In this sample, the clone carrying this T cell receptor (beta chain) turned up many times. What it recognizes is unknown. V lost 3 bases and J lost 1, with 13 bases in between. The CDR3 contains 15 residues. Per germline, CDR1 MDHEN and CDR2 SYDVKM. This entry is derived from a study of regulatory T cells in long-lasting Graves disease. Study-level information: Graves' patients, newly diagnosed, had taken antithyroid drugs under 3 months.

Study observations and caveats: Not thyroid tissue but only peripheral blood was studied. Sharing of public clonotypes was greater in persistent patients (under 3,000) than in new patients (fewer than 1,000). With persistent disease, TRBV28, TRBJ1-2 and TRBJ2-5 were the favored segments.

CDR3-region Arm-PCR and iRepertoire HTBI primers produced the TCR beta libraries. TCRdb independently ran MiXCR on the multiplex PCR reads; one entry per CDR3 protein. The table includes 300,000 to 400,000 distinct CDR3 sequences, 18% detected once. Time point here: newly diagnosed GD, antithyroid drugs for less than 3 months. The TCR library used RNA extracted from PBMCs. The sequence was collected from a female donor with Graves disease. The chain couples TRBV28 to TRBJ2-7; maybe TRBD2 (6 bases). Sequencing used peripheral blood mononuclear cells (PBMCs), obtained at new diagnosis, from a patient treated with antithyroid drugs. Here the CDR3 DNA reads TGTGCCAGCAGTTTCCCCCGGGGGATTTCCTACGAGCAGTACTTC. Translation: CASSFPRGISYEQYF.